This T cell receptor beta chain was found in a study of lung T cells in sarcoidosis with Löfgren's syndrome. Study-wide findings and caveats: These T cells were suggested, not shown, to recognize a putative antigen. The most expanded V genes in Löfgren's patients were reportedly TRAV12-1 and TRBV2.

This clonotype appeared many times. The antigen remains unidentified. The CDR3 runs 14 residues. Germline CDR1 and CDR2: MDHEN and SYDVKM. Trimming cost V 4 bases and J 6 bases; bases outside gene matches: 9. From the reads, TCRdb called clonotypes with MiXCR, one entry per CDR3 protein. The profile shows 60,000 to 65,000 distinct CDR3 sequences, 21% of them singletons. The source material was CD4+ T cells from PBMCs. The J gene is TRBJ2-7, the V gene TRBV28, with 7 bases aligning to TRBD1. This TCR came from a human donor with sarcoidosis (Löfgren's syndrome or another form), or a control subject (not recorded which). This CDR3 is CASSSQGKGREQYF. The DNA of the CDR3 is TGTGCCAGCAGTTCACAGGGGAAGGGGCGCGAGCAGTACTTC. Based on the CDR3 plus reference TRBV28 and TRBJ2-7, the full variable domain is DVKVTQSSRYLVKRTGEKVFLECVQDMDHENMFWYRQDPGLGLRLIYFSYDVKMKEKGDIPEGYSVSREKKERFSLILESASTNQTSMYLCASSSQGKGREQYFGPGTRLTVT.